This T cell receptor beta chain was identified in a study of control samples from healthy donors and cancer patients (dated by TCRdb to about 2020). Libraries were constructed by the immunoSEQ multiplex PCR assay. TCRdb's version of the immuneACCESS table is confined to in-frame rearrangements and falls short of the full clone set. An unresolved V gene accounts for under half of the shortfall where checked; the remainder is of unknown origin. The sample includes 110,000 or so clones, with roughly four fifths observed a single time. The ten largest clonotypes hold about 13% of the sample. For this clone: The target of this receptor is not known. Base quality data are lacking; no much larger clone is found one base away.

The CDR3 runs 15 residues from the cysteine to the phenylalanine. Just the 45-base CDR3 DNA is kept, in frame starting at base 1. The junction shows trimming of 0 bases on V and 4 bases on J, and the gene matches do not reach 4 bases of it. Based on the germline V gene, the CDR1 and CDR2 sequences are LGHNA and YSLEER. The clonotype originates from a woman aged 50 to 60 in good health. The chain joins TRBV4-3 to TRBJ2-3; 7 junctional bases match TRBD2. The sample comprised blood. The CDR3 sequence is CASSQETGGADTQYF. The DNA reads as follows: TGCGCCAGCAGCCAAGAAACGGGAGGAGCAGATACGCAGTATTTT.